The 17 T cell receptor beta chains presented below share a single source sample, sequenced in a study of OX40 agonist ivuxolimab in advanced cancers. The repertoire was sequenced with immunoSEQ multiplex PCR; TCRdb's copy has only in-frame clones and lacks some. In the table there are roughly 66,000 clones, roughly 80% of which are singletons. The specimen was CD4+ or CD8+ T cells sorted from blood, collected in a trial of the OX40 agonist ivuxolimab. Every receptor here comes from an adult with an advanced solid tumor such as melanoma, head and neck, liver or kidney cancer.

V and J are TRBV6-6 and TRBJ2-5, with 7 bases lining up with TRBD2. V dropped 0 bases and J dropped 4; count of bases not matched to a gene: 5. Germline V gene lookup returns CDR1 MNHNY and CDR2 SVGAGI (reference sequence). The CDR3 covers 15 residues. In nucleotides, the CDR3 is TGTGCCAGCAGTTACTCAGTGGGGGGGTTAGAGACCCAGTACTTC. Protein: CASSYSVGGLETQYF.

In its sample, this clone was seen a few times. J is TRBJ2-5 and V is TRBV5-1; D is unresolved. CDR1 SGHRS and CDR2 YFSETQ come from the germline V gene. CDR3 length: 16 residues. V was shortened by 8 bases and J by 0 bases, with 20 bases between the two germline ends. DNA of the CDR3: TGCGCCAGTACTCCCCAACCAACAGCTGACCAAGAGACCCAGTACTTC. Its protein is CASTPQPTADQETQYF.

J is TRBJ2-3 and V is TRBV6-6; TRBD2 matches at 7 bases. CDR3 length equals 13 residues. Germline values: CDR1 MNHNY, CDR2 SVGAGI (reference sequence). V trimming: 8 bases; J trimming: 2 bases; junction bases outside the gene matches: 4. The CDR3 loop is CASQREPTDTQYF. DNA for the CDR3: TGTGCCAGCCAGCGGGAACCCACAGATACGCAGTATTTT.

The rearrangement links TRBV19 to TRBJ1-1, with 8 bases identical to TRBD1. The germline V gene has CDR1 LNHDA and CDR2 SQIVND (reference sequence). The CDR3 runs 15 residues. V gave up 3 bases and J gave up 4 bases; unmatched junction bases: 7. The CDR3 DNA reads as TGTGCCAGTAGTATCCCCGGACAGGGTTCCACTGAAGCTTTCTTT. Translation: CASSIPGQGSTEAFF.

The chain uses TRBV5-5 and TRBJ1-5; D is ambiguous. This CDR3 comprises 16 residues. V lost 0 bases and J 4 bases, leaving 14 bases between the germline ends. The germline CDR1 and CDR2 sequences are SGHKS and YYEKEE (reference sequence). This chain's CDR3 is CASSLDGQRPNQPQHF. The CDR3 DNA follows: TGTGCCAGCAGCTTGGACGGGCAGCGTCCGAATCAGCCCCAGCATTTT.

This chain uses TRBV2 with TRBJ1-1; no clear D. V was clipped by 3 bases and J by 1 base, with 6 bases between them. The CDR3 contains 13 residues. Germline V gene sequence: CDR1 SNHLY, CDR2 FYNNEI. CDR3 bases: TGTGCCAGCAGTGAGGGTACGAACACTGAAGCTTTCTTT. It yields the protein CASSEGTNTEAFF.

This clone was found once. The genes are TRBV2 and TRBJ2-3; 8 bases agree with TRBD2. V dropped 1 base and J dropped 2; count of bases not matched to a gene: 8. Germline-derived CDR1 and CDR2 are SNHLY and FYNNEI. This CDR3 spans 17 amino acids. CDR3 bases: TGTGCCAGCAGTGAAGACCCCGCCGGGGGGGACACAGATACGCAGTATTTT. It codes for CASSEDPAGGDTDTQYF.

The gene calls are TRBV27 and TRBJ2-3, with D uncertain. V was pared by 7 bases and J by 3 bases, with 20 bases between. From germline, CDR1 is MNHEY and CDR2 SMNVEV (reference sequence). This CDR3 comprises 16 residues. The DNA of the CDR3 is TGTGCCAGCAAAATCTCGCCCCCAGCCTCAACAGATACGCAGTATTTT. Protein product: CASKISPPASTDTQYF.

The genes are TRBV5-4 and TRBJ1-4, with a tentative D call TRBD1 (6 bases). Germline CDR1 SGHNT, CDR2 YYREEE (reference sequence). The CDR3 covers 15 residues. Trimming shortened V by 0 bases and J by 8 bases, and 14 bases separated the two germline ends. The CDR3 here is CASSLERGPEEKLFF. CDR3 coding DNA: TGTGCCAGCAGCTTGGAACGGGGGCCGGAGGAAAAACTGTTTTTT. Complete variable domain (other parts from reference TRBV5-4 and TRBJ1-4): ETGVTQSPTHLIKTRGQQVTLRCSSQSGHNTVSWYQQALGQGPQFIFQYYREEENGRGNFPPRFSGLQFPNYSSELNVNALELDDSALYLCASSLERGPEEKLFFGSGTQLSVL.

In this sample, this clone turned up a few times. The DNA for the CDR3 is TGTGCCAGCAGCCTTGGGACTAGCGGGGGAACCTGGGATACGCAGTATTTT. This encodes CASSLGTSGGTWDTQYF. The chain recombines TRBV4-2 with TRBJ2-3; TRBD2 matches at 14 bases. Germline V gene lookup returns CDR1 LGHNA and CDR2 YNFKEQ. The CDR3 length is 17 residues. V was clipped by 4 bases and J by 6 bases; unmatched bases: 9.

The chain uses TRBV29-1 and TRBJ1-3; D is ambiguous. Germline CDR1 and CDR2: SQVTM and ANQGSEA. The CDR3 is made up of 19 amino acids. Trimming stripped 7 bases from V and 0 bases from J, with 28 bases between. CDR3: CSGFVPVSRTPRSGNTIYF. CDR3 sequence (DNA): TGCAGCGGCTTCGTCCCGGTCTCGCGAACCCCCCGCTCTGGAAACACCATATATTTT.

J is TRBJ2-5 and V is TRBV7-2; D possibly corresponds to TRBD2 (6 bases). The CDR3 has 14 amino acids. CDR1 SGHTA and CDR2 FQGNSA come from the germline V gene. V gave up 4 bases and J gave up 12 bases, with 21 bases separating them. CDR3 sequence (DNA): TGTGCCAGCAGCTACTTGACACAAGGAGGGGCGGAGTACTTC. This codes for CASSYLTQGGAEYF. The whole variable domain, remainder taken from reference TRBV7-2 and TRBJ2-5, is GAGVSQSPSNKVTEKGKDVELRCDPISGHTALYWYRQSLGQGLEFLIYFQGNSAPDKSGLPSDRFSAERTGGSVSTLTIQRTQQEDSAVYLCASSYLTQGGAEYFGPGTRLLVL.

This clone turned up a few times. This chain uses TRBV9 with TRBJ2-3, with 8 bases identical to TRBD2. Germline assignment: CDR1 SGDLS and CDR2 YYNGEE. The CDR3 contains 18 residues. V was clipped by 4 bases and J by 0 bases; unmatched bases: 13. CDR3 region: CASSPRGGSLSSTDTQYF. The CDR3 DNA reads TGTGCCAGCAGCCCCCGCGGGGGGTCCCTTTCTAGCACAGATACGCAGTATTTT. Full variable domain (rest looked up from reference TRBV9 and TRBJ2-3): DSGVTQTPKHLITATGQRVTLRCSPRSGDLSVYWYQQSLDQGLQFLIQYYNGEERAKGNILERFSAQQFPDLHSELNLSSLELGDSALYFCASSPRGGSLSSTDTQYFGPGTRLTVL.

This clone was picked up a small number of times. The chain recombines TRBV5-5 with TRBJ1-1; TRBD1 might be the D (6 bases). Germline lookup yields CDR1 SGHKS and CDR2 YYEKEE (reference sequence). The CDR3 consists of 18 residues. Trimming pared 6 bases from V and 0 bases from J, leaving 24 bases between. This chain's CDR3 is CASTLVGAGIGLNTEAFF. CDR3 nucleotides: TGTGCCAGCACCCTTGTGGGGGCAGGGATAGGGTTGAACACTGAAGCTTTCTTT.

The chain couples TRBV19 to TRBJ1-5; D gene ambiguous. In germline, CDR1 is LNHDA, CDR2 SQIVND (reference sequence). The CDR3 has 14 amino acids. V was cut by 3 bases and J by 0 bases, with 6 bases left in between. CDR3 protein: CASSMSNSNQPQHF. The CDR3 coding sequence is TGTGCCAGTAGTATGTCAAATAGCAATCAGCCCCAGCATTTT.

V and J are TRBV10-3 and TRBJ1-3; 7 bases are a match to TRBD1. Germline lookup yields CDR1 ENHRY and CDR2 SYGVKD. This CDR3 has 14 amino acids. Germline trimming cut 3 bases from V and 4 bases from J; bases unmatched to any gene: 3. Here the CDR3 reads CAISDRGPGNTIYF. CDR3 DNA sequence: TGTGCCATCAGTGATAGGGGGCCGGGAAACACCATATATTTT.

The CDR3 loop reads CASSEPVSNEKLFF. The CDR3 DNA sequence: TGTGCCAGCAGTGAGCCAGTGTCTAATGAAAAACTGTTTTTT. This chain uses TRBV2 with TRBJ1-4; D not certain. CDR1 is SNHLY, CDR2 FYNNEI, per germline. Trimming removed 3 bases at V and 3 bases at J, with 8 bases between. The CDR3 extends over 14 amino acids.